The 5 T cell receptor beta chains below all came from one sample that was sequenced in a study of molecular identifiers for immune sequencing clone quantification. In TCRdb, the PCR reads were re-called with MiXCR into one record per CDR3 protein. The top ten hold approximately 1.5% of the sample, which has about 12,000 distinct CDR3 sequences, roughly 18% seen once. The sequencing sample was made of naive CD8+ T cells from blood, with Jurkat cell RNA spiked in. Subset meaning: FACS-sorted CD8+CD4-CCR7+CD45RA+ naive T cells. These receptors came from a human donor in good health. Some libraries in this study had Jurkat cell RNA spiked in.

Turning to this clonotype: Given a much more abundant clone one base away, this may be a read error. A read error is likely, as this CDR3 ends without the conserved phenylalanine or tryptophan. The gene calls are TRBV7-9 and TRBJ2-7, with TRBD2 matching 7 bases. V lost 6 bases, J lost 2 bases, and 4 bases stayed unmatched. Looked up from germline, CDR1 is SEHNR and CDR2 is FQNEAQ (reference sequence). This CDR3 region has 13 residues. The CDR3 DNA follows: TGTGCCAGCAGAGGGACTATTACCTACGAGCAGTACCTC. It codes for CASRGTITYEQYL.

This clonotype was detected ten times or more. The chain couples TRBV1 to TRBJ1-5; TRBD1 is the table's D call, not checked against the DNA. TRBV1 is a documented pseudogene. The CDR3 is 17 amino acids. CDR3 in amino acids: CTSSPLPTGGRSQPQHF. CDR3 bases: TGCACCAGCAGCCCATTACCGACCGGGGGACGGAGCCAGCCCCAGCATTTT.

Relative to its sample, this clonotype is medium-sized. This chain connects TRBV4-1 to TRBJ2-3; a possible D gene is TRBD2 (5 bases). This CDR3 contains 16 residues. Trimming cost V 4 bases and J 4 bases, with 18 bases left between them. CDR1 is MGHRA and CDR2 is YSYEKL in the germline V gene. CDR3 sequence (DNA): TGCGCCAGCAGCCCCAAGGCACTAGTGATCCCAGATACGCAGTATTTT. Amino acid sequence: CASSPKALVIPDTQYF.

The V call is TRBV27, the J call TRBJ2-1; a weak D match, TRBD2 (6 bases). The CDR3 length is 13 residues. Germline loops: CDR1 MNHEY, CDR2 SMNVEV (reference sequence). V was shortened by 5 bases and J by 8 bases, with 13 bases between the two germline ends. The CDR3 nucleotides read TGTGCCAGCAGTGAAGGGGAGGTCGATGAGCAGTTCTTC. It translates to CASSEGEVDEQFF.

By proportion, this clonotype is medium-sized (0.01 to 0.1%). The rearrangement links TRBV4-1 to TRBJ2-1; the D gene is possibly TRBD1 (5 bases). Germline CDR1 reads MGHRA; CDR2 reads YSYEKL. There are 15 residues in the CDR3. The germline V and J ends were trimmed by 0 bases and 5 bases, with 11 bases remaining between them. The CDR3 nucleotides read TGCGCCAGCAGCCAAGATGGGGCAGGGAACAATGAGCAGTTCTTC. Its protein product is CASSQDGAGNNEQFF.